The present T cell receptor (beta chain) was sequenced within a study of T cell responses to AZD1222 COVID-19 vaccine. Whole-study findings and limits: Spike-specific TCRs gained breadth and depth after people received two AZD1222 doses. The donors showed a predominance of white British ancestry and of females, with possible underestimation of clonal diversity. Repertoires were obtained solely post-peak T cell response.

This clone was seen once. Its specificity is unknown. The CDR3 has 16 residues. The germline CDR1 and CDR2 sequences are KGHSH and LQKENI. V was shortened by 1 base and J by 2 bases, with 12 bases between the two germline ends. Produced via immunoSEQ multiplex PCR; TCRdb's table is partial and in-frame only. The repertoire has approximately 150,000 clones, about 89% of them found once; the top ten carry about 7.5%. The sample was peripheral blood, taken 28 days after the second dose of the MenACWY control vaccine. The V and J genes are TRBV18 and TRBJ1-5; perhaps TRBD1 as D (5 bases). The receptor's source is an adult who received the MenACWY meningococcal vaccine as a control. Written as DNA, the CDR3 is TGTGCCAGCTCACCACAGGACTTAGGGGGCAATCAGCCCCAGCATTTT. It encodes CASSPQDLGGNQPQHF.